This TCR beta chain derives from a study of graft-versus-host responses after intestinal transplantation. Overall study context: Induction using anti-thymocyte globulin, followed by tacrolimus and steroids for roughly 3 years, was given to all recipients.

Comments on this clone: The antigen is unknown.

Here immunoSEQ multiplex PCR was the method, and the copy in TCRdb shows in-frame clones only, minus some. The sample holds about 120,000 clones, approximately 95% seen once. Germline V gives CDR1 MNHEY, CDR2 SMNVEV (reference sequence). V lost 4 bases and J lost 2; bases outside the gene matches: 10. The CDR3 totals 17 residues. Findings and caveats of the study: Recipient bone marrow held GvH clones, some seen earlier in ileum or blood.

J is TRBJ1-5 and V is TRBV27; 8 nucleotides line up with TRBD1. The sample consisted of unstimulated CD8+ T cells sorted from spleen or lymph node cells, taken before intestinal transplant. This TCR derives from a human donor who received an intestinal transplant. The CDR3 coding sequence is TGTGCCAGCAGTTCTATACCCTTACAGGGGGGCAATCAGCCCCAGCATTTT. Translation: CASSSIPLQGGNQPQHF.